The clone carrying this T cell receptor (beta chain) was detected only a few times. This sample was included in a study of blood T cell repertoires in COVID-19. Here immunoSEQ multiplex PCR was the method, and the copy in TCRdb shows in-frame clones only, minus some. This table holds more than 200,000 clones, 80% to 90% found once. The V gene end was trimmed by 4 bases and the J gene end by 5 bases; junction bases not matched to a gene: 3. Germline CDR1 and CDR2: LGHDT and YNNKEL (reference sequence). The CDR3 extends over 13 amino acids. The sequencing sample was made of peripheral blood. This chain links TRBV3-1 (or the pseudogene TRBV3-2) with TRBJ2-5; 8 bases map to TRBD2. This receptor was identified in a man aged 30 to 45 with active or convalescent COVID-19. CDR3 coding DNA: TGTGCCAGCAGCCGACTAGCGAGGGAGACCCAGTACTTC. It is translated as CASSRLARETQYF.